The entry below gives a single TCR beta chain sequence along with its context. No antigen is known for it. Use of 60 Vbeta and 13 Jbeta primers characterized the PCR. Assay used: immunoSEQ multiplex PCR; TCRdb lists only in-frame clones, some missing. The table lists tens of thousands of clones, approximately 82% of them singletons. CDR1 and CDR2 from the germline V gene are SGHNT and YYREEE (reference sequence). The V gene lost 0 bases and the J gene lost 3 bases, with 13 bases spanning the gap. The CDR3 has 15 amino acids. The source of the sample is a study of cytomegalovirus exposure and HLA in healthy donors. The study, taken as a whole, reports: Sequencing had likely introduced a cluster of highly shared sequence variants as an artifact. Most TCR sequences were seen very rarely across donors, but some public TCRs occurred in many.

Material: PBMCs. The receptor comes from a man aged 50 or older in good health and CMV-seronegative. The J gene is TRBJ2-7, the V gene TRBV5-4, with a possible D match to TRBD2 (5 bases). CDR3 sequence (DNA): TGTGCCAGCAGCTTGGAGGCGGGTCAGTTCTACGAGCAGTACTTC. Its translation is CASSLEAGQFYEQYF.